This T cell receptor (beta chain) is drawn from a study of T-cell reconstitution after alpha-beta-depleted transplantation in children. As concerns this clonotype: Antigen: not known.

Deletions cut 5 bases from V and 5 bases from J, with 15 bases between. This CDR3 region has 13 residues. The germline gives CDR1 DFQATT, CDR2 SNEGSKA (reference sequence). Study-wide findings and caveats: Some patients owed their high day-60 TCRbeta diversity to surviving recipient T cells and thymic progenitors. Several hundred graft clones that had expanded were reportedly the source of alpha-beta T cells about two months after transplant. T-cell counts and diversity at one year following transplant were attributed mainly to newly produced T cells.

Unique molecular identifiers were incorporated during preparation of the TCRbeta library. TCRdb recomputed calls from the PCR reads with MiXCR, one row per CDR3 protein. This sample has 350,000 to 500,000 distinct CDR3 sequences, with roughly 43% found just once. The clonotype originates from a girl aged 2-15 years with aplastic anemia, due to receive a stem cell transplant. The sample in question was PBMCs, obtained before TCRalphabeta/CD19-depleted stem cell transplant. The rearrangement joins TRBV20-1 to TRBJ1-2; a possible D gene is TRBD1 (6 bases). CDR3 DNA sequence: TGCAGTGCTGACCCCGGGGGCGGTTATGGCTACACCTTC. Its translation is CSADPGGGYGYTF.